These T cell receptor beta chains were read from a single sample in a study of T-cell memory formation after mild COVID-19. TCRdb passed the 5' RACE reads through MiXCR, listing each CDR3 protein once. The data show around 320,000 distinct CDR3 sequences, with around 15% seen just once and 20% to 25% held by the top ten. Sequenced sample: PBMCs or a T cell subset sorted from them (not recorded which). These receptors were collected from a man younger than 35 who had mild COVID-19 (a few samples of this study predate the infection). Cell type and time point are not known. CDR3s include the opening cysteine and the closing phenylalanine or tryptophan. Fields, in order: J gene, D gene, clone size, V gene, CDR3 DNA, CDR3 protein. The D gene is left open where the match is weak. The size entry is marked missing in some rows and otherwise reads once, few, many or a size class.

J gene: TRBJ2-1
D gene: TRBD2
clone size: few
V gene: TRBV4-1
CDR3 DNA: TGCGCCAGCAGCCATGCGATAAGCGGGGATGGCGACAATGAGCAGTTCTTC
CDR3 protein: CASSHAISGDGDNEQFF

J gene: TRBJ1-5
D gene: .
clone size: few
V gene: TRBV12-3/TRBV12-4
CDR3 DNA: TGTGCCAGCAGTTTAGCTACGTGGAAACAGCCCCAGCATTTT
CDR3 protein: CASSLATWKQPQHF

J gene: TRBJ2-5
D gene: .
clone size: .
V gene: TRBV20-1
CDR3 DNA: TGCAGTGCTAGAGATTCAGGGGTCGGGGAGACCCAGTACTTC
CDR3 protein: CSARDSGVGETQYF

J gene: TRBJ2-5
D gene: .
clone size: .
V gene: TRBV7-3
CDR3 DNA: TGTGCCAGCAGCTTAACAGGGTTAGGGACCCAGTACTTC
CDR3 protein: CASSLTGLGTQYF

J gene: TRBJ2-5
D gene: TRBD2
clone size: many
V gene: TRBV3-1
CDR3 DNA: TGTGCCAGCAGCCAAGATCTTACACGACCCCCGGGAGGGACCCAGTACTTC
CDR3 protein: CASSQDLTRPPGGTQYF

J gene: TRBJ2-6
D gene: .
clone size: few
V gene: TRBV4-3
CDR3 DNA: TGCGCCAGCAGCCAAGGGGATGGGGCCAACGTCCTGACTTTC
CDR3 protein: CASSQGDGANVLTF

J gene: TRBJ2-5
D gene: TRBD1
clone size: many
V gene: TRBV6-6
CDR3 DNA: TGTGCCAGCAGTGACCGGGACAGATACCAAGAGACCCAGTACTTC
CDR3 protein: CASSDRDRYQETQYF

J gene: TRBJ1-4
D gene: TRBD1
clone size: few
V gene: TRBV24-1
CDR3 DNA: TGTGCCACCAGTGATGCAGGGGGAAGCACCGAAAAACTGTTTTTT
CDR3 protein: CATSDAGGSTEKLFF

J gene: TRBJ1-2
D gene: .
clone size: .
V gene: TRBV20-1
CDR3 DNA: TGCAGTGCTAGGGGGCAGGAGTATGGCTACACCTTC
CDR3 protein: CSARGQEYGYTF

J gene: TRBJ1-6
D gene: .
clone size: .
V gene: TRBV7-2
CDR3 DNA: TGTGCCAGCAGCCTCGGCGGGCAGGGAATGTCCTCACCCCTCCACTTT
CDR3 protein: CASSLGGQGMSSPLHF

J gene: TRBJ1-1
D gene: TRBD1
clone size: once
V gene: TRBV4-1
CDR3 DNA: TGCGCCAGCAGCCAAGTAAACAGGGGAGACACTGAAGCTTTCTTT
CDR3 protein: CASSQVNRGDTEAFF

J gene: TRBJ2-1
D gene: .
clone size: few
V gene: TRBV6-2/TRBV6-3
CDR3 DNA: TGTGCCAGCAGCCCGACGGACGGTGAGCAGTTCTTC
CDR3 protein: CASSPTDGEQFF

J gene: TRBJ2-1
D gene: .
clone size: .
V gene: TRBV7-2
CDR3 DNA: TGTGCCAGCAGCTTGGCAGAAAGAAGGGGCAATGAGCAGTTCTTC
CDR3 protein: CASSLAERRGNEQFF

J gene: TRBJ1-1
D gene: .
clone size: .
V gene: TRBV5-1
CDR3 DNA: TGCGCCAGCAGCTTAGGGGTTCCGAACACTGAAGCTTTCTTT
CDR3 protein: CASSLGVPNTEAFF

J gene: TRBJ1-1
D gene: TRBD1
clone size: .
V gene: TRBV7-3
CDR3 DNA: TGTGCCAGCAGCGCAATACAGGGGACTGAAGCTTTCTTT
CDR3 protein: CASSAIQGTEAFF

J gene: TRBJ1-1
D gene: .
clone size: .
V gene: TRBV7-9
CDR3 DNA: TGTGCCAGCAGCTTAGGCGGGGGGGGAAACACTGAAGCTTTCTTT
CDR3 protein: CASSLGGGGNTEAFF

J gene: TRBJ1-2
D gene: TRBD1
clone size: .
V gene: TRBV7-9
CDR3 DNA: TGTGCCAGCAGCTCGACAGGGGAAGACTATGGCTACACCTTC
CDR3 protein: CASSSTGEDYGYTF

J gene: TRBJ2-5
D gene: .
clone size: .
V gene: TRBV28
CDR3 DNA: TGTGCCAGCAGTAGAAGACGAACTAGAACCCTCCAAGAGACCCAGTACTTC
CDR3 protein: CASSRRRTRTLQETQYF

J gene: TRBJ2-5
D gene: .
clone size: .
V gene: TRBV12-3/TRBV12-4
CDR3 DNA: TGTGCCAGCAGTCGCTTCCGTGAGACCCAGTACTTC
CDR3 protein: CASSRFRETQYF

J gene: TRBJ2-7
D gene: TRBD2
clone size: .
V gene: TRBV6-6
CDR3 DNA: TGTGCCAGCAGTCCGCTAGCGGCCGAGCAGTACTTC
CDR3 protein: CASSPLAAEQYF

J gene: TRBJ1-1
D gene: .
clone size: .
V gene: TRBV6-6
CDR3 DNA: TGTGCCAGCAGTTATCTCGAAGCTTTCTTT
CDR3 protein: CASSYLEAFF